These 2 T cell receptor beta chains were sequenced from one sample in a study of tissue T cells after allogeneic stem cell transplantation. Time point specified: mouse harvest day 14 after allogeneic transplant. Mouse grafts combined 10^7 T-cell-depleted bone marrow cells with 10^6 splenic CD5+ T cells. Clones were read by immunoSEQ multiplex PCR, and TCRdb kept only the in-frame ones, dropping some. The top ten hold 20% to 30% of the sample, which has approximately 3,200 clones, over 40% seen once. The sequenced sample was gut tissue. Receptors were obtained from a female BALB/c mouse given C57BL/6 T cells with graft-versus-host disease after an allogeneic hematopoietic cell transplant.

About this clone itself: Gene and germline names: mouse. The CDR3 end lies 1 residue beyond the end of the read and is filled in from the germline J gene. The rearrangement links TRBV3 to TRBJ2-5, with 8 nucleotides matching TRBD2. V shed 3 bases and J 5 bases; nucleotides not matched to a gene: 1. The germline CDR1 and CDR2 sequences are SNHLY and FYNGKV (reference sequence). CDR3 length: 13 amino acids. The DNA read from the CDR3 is TGTGCCAGCAGCTTGCTGGGGGGAGACACCCAGTAC. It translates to CASSLLGGDTQY. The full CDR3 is CASSLLGGDTQYF.

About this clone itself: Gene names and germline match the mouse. CDR3 sequence: CASSPTISGNTLYF. Partial CDR3 DNA: TGTGCCAGCAGTCCGACAATTTCTGGAAATACGCTCTAT. The chain joins TRBV26 to TRBJ1-3, with no clear D. The read is 1 residue too short to cover the CDR3 end, so that end is filled in from the germline J gene. Germline CDR1 KGHPV, CDR2 FQNQEV (reference sequence). V lost 4 bases, J lost 0 bases, and 7 bases lay in between. The CDR3 runs to 14 residues.